This T cell receptor (beta chain) was observed in a study of blood T cell repertoires in COVID-19. Study-level background: Sites across the United States, Italy and Spain contributed samples from acute and convalescent COVID-19. The analysed material was cDNA or gDNA that came from T cells, B-cell-depleted T cells, or PBMCs.

As handled by the study authors: The assay estimated nucleated cells by amplifying reference gene primers. Clones were sequenced by immunoSEQ multiplex PCR, and TCRdb holds only the in-frame ones, with some missing. The DNA was the basis for D and trimming; V, J and clone size are from that table. The sample has 100,000 to 150,000 clones, approximately 84% seen once. V dropped 0 bases and J dropped 5; count of bases not matched to a gene: 10. CDR3 size: 18 residues. CDR1 and CDR2 from the germline V gene are MNHEY and SVGEGT. This clone occurred a few times. The rearrangement uses TRBV6-2 or TRBV6-3 and TRBJ1-5; TRBD1 matches 10 bases. The receptor's source is a woman aged 80 or over with acute or convalescent COVID-19. The sample taken for sequencing was peripheral blood. The CDR3 DNA is TGTGCCAGCAGTTACTCGCCGGGACAGGGGTCGAAGTATCAGCCCCAGCATTTT. Translation: CASSYSPGQGSKYQPQHF.